The 17 T cell receptor beta chains below were found in one sample sequenced in a study of blood T cells in healthy people across ages. Together with a sample-barcoded 5' primer, a J-beta primer mix was included in a second PCR lasting about 7 to 11 cycles. TCRdb re-called the 5' RACE reads through MiXCR, storing one row per CDR3 protein. The profile shows 1.5 million to 2 million distinct CDR3 sequences, around 35% of them singletons. Sequenced material: blood. These TCRs come from a woman younger than 45 in good health.

Only a few counts were recorded for this clonotype. The J gene is TRBJ2-5, the V gene TRBV7-2, with D perhaps matching TRBD2 (5 bases). The V gene's germline CDR1 is SGHTA and CDR2 FQGNSA. With 5 bases removed from V and 1 base from J, the gap between germline ends came to 17 bases. This CDR3 is 16 amino acids long. The CDR3 DNA reads TGTGCCAGCAGCCACGGAGGCTGGTATCTCCAAGAGACCCAGTACTTC. Residues: CASSHGGWYLQETQYF. The variable domain in full, with the rest retrieved from reference TRBV7-2 and TRBJ2-5, is GAGVSQSPSNKVTEKGKDVELRCDPISGHTALYWYRQSLGQGLEFLIYFQGNSAPDKSGLPSDRFSAERTGGSVSTLTIQRTQQEDSAVYLCASSHGGWYLQETQYFGPGTRLLVL.

This clonotype was seen only a few times. The chain joins TRBV12-5 to TRBJ1-2; 7 positions match TRBD1. Trimming at V came to 0 bases and at J to 0 bases, leaving 10 bases not matched to a gene. The CDR3 is 18 amino acids. Germline-derived CDR1 and CDR2 are LGHNT and FRNRAP. For the CDR3, the DNA is TGTGCTAGTGGTTTGGTACTGGGGACAGACGACCCTAACTATGGCTACACCTTC. This sequence encodes CASGLVLGTDDPNYGYTF.

This clonotype was found many times. The chain links TRBV9 to TRBJ1-2, with a tentative D call TRBD1 (6 bases). CDR1 and CDR2 (germline): SGDLS, YYNGEE. With 3 bases removed from V and 4 bases from J, the gap between germline ends came to 19 bases. CDR3 length: 16 amino acids. The CDR3 DNA reads TGTGCCAGCAGCGATGGTGGAGGGGGATACATCTATGGCTACACCTTC. This translates into CASSDGGGGYIYGYTF.

V gene TRBV6-2 or TRBV6-3 combines with J gene TRBJ2-1; TRBD1 matches at 9 bases. Losses at the gene ends were 10 bases for V and 7 bases for J; bases not matched to a gene: 5. Germline V CDR1 and CDR2: MNHEY, SVGEGT. The CDR3 is made up of 12 amino acids. The CDR3 region is CANRGRGNEQFF. Here the CDR3 DNA reads TGTGCCAACAGGGGGCGAGGAAATGAGCAGTTCTTC.

Turning to this clonotype: The junction departs from the called germline gene at one end, perhaps through a read error. J is TRBJ2-5 and V is TRBV28; possible D gene TRBD2, 5 bases. Per germline, CDR1 MDHEN and CDR2 SYDVKM. This CDR3 is 15 amino acids long. CDR3 sequence reads: CTSSFKGAYQETQYF. Written as DNA, the CDR3 is TGTACCAGCAGTTTCAAGGGAGCGTATCAAGAGACCCAGTACTTC.

The chain employs TRBV5-6 and TRBJ1-1; D is unclear. Germline V gene data show CDR1 as SGHDT and CDR2 as YYEEEE. The CDR3 is 13 residues long. The ends were cut back, 4 bases at V and 5 bases at J, with 12 bases in the middle. Here the CDR3 reads CASSPISGTEAFF. The CDR3 DNA is TGTGCCAGCAGCCCGATTTCGGGGACTGAAGCTTTCTTT.

This clonotype was found a few times. This chain connects TRBV7-2 to TRBJ2-7; D may be TRBD2 (6 bases). CDR1 and CDR2 (germline): SGHTA, FQGNSA. The CDR3 length is 15 residues. Trimming took off 5 bases at V and 0 bases at J, with 14 bases between the two ends. CDR3 bases: TGTGCCAGCAGCCCCCAAGCGGGCAGCTCCTACGAGCAGTACTTC. It encodes CASSPQAGSSYEQYF.

In the case of this clonotype: A clone one base away is much larger, so this may be a read error. This rearrangement joins TRBV10-3 to TRBJ1-2; unclear D gene. There are 13 residues in the CDR3. Germline-derived CDR1 and CDR2 are ENHRY and SYGVKD. The CDR3 spells CAIRESWYYGYTF. CDR3 bases: TGTGCCATCAGGGAGTCCTGGTACTATGGCTACACCTTC.

The chain joins TRBV7-9 to TRBJ2-3; 7 bases are a match to TRBD2. Germline values: CDR1 SEHNR, CDR2 FQNEAQ (reference sequence). The CDR3 sequence is 15 residues long. V was clipped by 1 base and J by 4 bases; unmatched bases: 5. CDR3: CASSLDLAAADTQYF. The CDR3 DNA follows: TGTGCCAGCAGCTTAGATCTAGCGGCAGCAGATACGCAGTATTTT.

The chain has TRBV5-1 and TRBJ2-7, with 8 nucleotides matching TRBD1. Unmatched junction bases numbered 13, after V lost 6 bases and J lost 5 bases. Per the germline V gene, CDR1 is SGHRS and CDR2 is YFSETQ. The CDR3 loop spans 15 amino acids. The CDR3 spells CASKLVGQGLHEQYF. DNA for the CDR3: TGCGCCAGCAAACTCGTAGGACAGGGCCTCCACGAGCAGTACTTC.

The chain employs TRBV4-2 and TRBJ2-1; TRBD2 agrees at 7 bases. V gave up 4 bases and J gave up 1 base; unmatched junction bases: 7. In germline, CDR1 is LGHNA, CDR2 YNFKEQ. The CDR3 extends over 16 amino acids. DNA for the CDR3: TGTGCCAGCAGCCTAGCTAGGACTAGTTCCTACAATGAGCAGTTCTTC. Encoded protein: CASSLARTSSYNEQFF.

The rearrangement links TRBV29-1 to TRBJ1-1; D not certain. Trimming removed 4 bases at V and 4 bases at J, with 10 bases between. Germline loops: CDR1 SQVTM, CDR2 ANQGSEA. This CDR3 is 12 amino acids long. The CDR3 sequence: CSVVSGPTEAFF. CDR3 DNA: TGCAGCGTTGTGTCCGGGCCCACTGAAGCTTTCTTT. Based on the CDR3 plus reference TRBV29-1 and TRBJ1-1, the full variable domain is SAVISQKPSRDICQRGTSLTIQCQVDSQVTMMFWYRQQPGQSLTLIATANQGSEATYESGFVIDKFPISRPNLTFSTLTVSNMSPEDSSIYLCSVVSGPTEAFFGQGTRLTVV.

To note about this clonotype: Since no conserved phenylalanine or tryptophan closes the CDR3, a read error is the likely cause. As DNA, the CDR3 is TGCAGTGTTACCGGCGGGGGGCCCTCCTACGAGCAGTACTGC. Encoded protein: CSVTGGGPSYEQYC. V and J are TRBV20-1 and TRBJ2-7; 8 nucleotides line up with TRBD2. CDR1 and CDR2 (germline): DFQATT, SNEGSKA (reference sequence). The CDR3 extends over 14 amino acids. After removal of 7 bases from V and 0 bases from J, the junction contained 8 bases not matched to a gene.

This clonotype was found many times. The chain combines TRBV13 with TRBJ2-1, with 9 positions matching TRBD2. Trimming removed 5 bases from V and 6 bases from J; junction bases left unmatched: 11. CDR3 length: 16 residues. The germline gives CDR1 PRHDT, CDR2 FYEKMQ (reference sequence). The CDR3 region is CASSLRRGGRGNEQFF. CDR3 nucleotides: TGTGCCAGCAGCCTCCGGCGGGGGGGCCGAGGCAATGAGCAGTTCTTC.

As regards this clonotype: Compared with germline, one end of the junction differs, possibly owing to a read error. The chain is built from TRBV27 and TRBJ2-3, with a tentative D call TRBD1 (5 bases). The germline gives CDR1 MNHEY, CDR2 SMNVEV (reference sequence). This CDR3 has 17 amino acids. CDR3 sequence (DNA): TGTGCCAGCAGTTTATCTGACAGACTGTCTGGTACAGATGCGCAGTATTTT. It specifies CASSLSDRLSGTDAQYF.

This clonotype was seen only a few times. The chain combines TRBV6-5 with TRBJ2-1; D not certain. V dropped 6 bases and J dropped 3 bases, with 18 bases sitting between them. Germline assignment: CDR1 MNHEY and CDR2 SVGAGI. The CDR3 extends over 16 amino acids. CDR3 sequence: CASRPRPNNYYNEQFF. Written as DNA, the CDR3 is TGTGCCAGCAGGCCCAGACCAAACAATTACTACAATGAGCAGTTCTTC.

This clonotype was detected only a few times. This chain uses TRBV6-1 with TRBJ1-2, with D maybe TRBD1 (6 bases). In germline, CDR1 is MNHNS, CDR2 SASEGT. This CDR3 spans 16 amino acids. Trimming stripped 4 bases from V and 6 bases from J, with 21 bases between. The DNA for the CDR3 is TGTGCCAGCAGTGGAGTACTTGGGGGGCTAAAGGATGGCTACACCTTC. It translates to CASSGVLGGLKDGYTF.